The 9 T cell receptor beta chains below were found in one sample sequenced in a study of post-analysis software for immune sequencing data. General study points: There were a few TRBV segments more frequent in patients than controls, and TRBV5-6, TRBV5-1 and TRBV20-1 were among them.

Their antigens remain unidentified. TCR beta cDNA libraries included unique molecular identifiers. TCRdb passed the PCR reads through MiXCR, listing each CDR3 protein once. The profile covers around 770,000 distinct CDR3 sequences, with under 60% appearing a single time and 4% to 5% taken by the ten largest. Source material: blood. The receptors stem from a girl aged 5-17 years with multiple sclerosis.

Many counts were recorded for this clonotype. The genes are TRBV3-1 and TRBJ2-5; D may correspond to TRBD1 or TRBD2 (5 bases each). The ends were cut back, 0 bases at V and 5 bases at J, with 10 bases in the middle. In germline, CDR1 is LGHDT, CDR2 YNNKEL (reference sequence). The CDR3 covers 14 residues. CDR3 residues: CASSQDGGEETQYF. The CDR3 DNA follows: TGTGCCAGCAGCCAAGATGGGGGTGAGGAGACCCAGTACTTC.

The chain combines TRBV7-2 with TRBJ2-1; 8 bases align to TRBD2. Germline CDR1 reads SGHTA; CDR2 reads FQGNSA. J was trimmed by 4 bases and V by 1 base; bases with no gene match: 12. The CDR3 consists of 18 residues. The CDR3 DNA reads TGTGCCAGCAGCTTAGGGTGGCGCGGGAGGACTGGATACAATGAGCAGTTCTTC. Translated: CASSLGWRGRTGYNEQFF.

The rearrangement joins TRBV29-1 to TRBJ1-1, with D possibly being TRBD1 (5 bases). CDR1 and CDR2 (germline): SQVTM, ANQGSEA. Trimming took 3 bases from V and 1 from J, leaving 15 bases between them. This CDR3 is built from 15 residues. The CDR3 region is CSVETVRVENTEAFF. In nucleotides, the CDR3 is TGCAGCGTTGAGACAGTCCGGGTGGAGAACACTGAAGCTTTCTTT.

This sequence joins TRBV5-1 and TRBJ2-5, with 14 nucleotides matching TRBD2. Germline lookup yields CDR1 SGHRS and CDR2 YFSETQ. This CDR3 has 18 residues. V lost 3 bases, J lost 2 bases, and 9 bases stayed unmatched. This CDR3 reads CASSSGTSGSTGQETQYF. In DNA form, the CDR3 reads TGCGCCAGCAGCTCTGGGACTAGCGGGAGCACCGGGCAAGAGACCCAGTACTTC.

The chain has TRBV7-6 and TRBJ2-7, with TRBD1 matching over 7 bases. The CDR3 contains 15 residues. Trimming at V came to 1 base and at J to 3 bases, leaving 6 bases not matched to a gene. CDR1 SGHVS and CDR2 FNYEAQ come from the germline V gene. The CDR3 protein is CASSLDRGPVYEQYF. CDR3 in DNA: TGTGCCAGCAGCTTAGATAGGGGGCCCGTCTACGAGCAGTACTTC.

With respect to this clonotype: The junction differs from germline at one of its ends, possibly a read error. The chain is built from TRBV6-5 and TRBJ2-4; D might be TRBD1 or TRBD2, each matching 5 bases. The CDR3 covers 11 residues. Germline values: CDR1 MNHEY, CDR2 SVGAGI. In DNA form, the CDR3 reads TGTGCCGGCAGTTTGGGGGACATTCAGTACTTC. Amino acids: CAGSLGDIQYF.

The rearrangement links TRBV6-5 to TRBJ2-7; D remains ambiguous. The DNA end is more similar to TRBJ2-5, so the J call may be wrong. In germline, CDR1 is MNHEY, CDR2 SVGAGI. The CDR3 runs 12 residues. The chain's CDR3 is CASRRNQETQYF. The CDR3 coding sequence is TGTGCCAGCCGGCGTAACCAAGAGACCCAGTACTTC.

In this sample, this clonotype turned up a few times. The CDR3 loop reads CASRPTGETYGYTF. The CDR3 DNA follows: TGTGCCAGCAGACCTACAGGGGAAACCTATGGCTACACCTTC. The rearrangement links TRBV12-3 or TRBV12-4 to TRBJ1-2; 7 positions agree with TRBD1. With 6 bases clipped from V and 4 bases from J, the junction kept 8 bases outside the gene matches. This CDR3 region has 14 residues.

The rearrangement joins TRBV7-2 to TRBJ1-5, with D maybe TRBD1 (5 bases). Germline lookup yields CDR1 SGHTA and CDR2 FQGNSA. V gave up 2 bases and J gave up 2 bases, with 10 bases separating them. The CDR3 contains 15 residues. CDR3 in amino acids: CASSLFLGGNQPQHF. DNA for the CDR3: TGTGCCAGCAGCTTATTTTTAGGGGGCAATCAGCCCCAGCATTTT.